Listed here are 24 T cell receptor beta chains from one sample, sequenced in a study of blood T cell repertoires in COVID-19. TCRdb's copy holds only in-frame clones and misses some; the assay was immunoSEQ multiplex PCR. Of some 100,000 clones listed, around 85% are singletons. The sequencing input was peripheral blood. The receptors originated from a man in his fifties or sixties with acute or convalescent COVID-19.

This rearrangement joins TRBV7-2 to TRBJ2-1; 7 bases map to TRBD2. Germline CDR1 reads SGHTA; CDR2 reads FQGNSA. CDR3 length: 15 amino acids. The V gene end was trimmed by 1 base and the J gene end by 7 bases; junction bases not matched to a gene: 7. The CDR3 protein is CASSLGYGGGNEQFF. CDR3 coding DNA: TGTGCCAGCAGCTTAGGTTACGGGGGAGGGAATGAGCAGTTCTTC.

The chain recombines TRBV9 with TRBJ2-4; 12 bases line up with TRBD2. This CDR3 contains 17 residues. Germline assignment: CDR1 SGDLS and CDR2 YYNGEE. Trimming cost V 0 bases and J 8 bases; bases outside gene matches: 9. The CDR3 sequence is CASSVGLTSGGFDIQYF. CDR3 DNA: TGTGCCAGCAGCGTAGGGCTAACTAGCGGGGGGTTCGACATTCAGTACTTC.

This clone was observed a single time. The chain combines TRBV7-9 with TRBJ1-2; D perhaps matches TRBD1 (6 bases). Germline V gives CDR1 SEHNR, CDR2 FQNEAQ (reference sequence). CDR3 length: 14 residues. The V end lost 4 bases, the J end lost 4 bases, and 13 bases lay between the germline ends. CDR3 sequence: CASSSPGELYGYTF. The CDR3 nucleotides are TGTGCCAGCAGCTCCCCAGGGGAACTCTATGGCTACACCTTC.

The rearrangement links TRBV15 to TRBJ1-1, with D hard to call. Trimming cost V 4 bases and J 3 bases, with 15 bases left between them. This CDR3 has 15 residues. Looked up from germline, CDR1 is LNHNV and CDR2 is YYDKDF (reference sequence). The CDR3 coding sequence is TGTGCCACCAGCATCTCCCAGAAGTCTCACACTGAAGCTTTCTTT. It specifies CATSISQKSHTEAFF.

The J gene is TRBJ2-1, the V gene TRBV5-6, with TRBD1 matching 8 bases. Per germline, CDR1 SGHDT and CDR2 YYEEEE. The CDR3 loop spans 16 amino acids. After removal of 0 bases from V and 3 bases from J, the junction contained 5 bases not matched to a gene. In DNA, the CDR3 is TGTGCCAGCAGCTTGGCCGGACAGGGCCACTACAATGAGCAGTTCTTC. It encodes CASSLAGQGHYNEQFF.

The rearrangement links TRBV11-2 to TRBJ1-2; D unclear. The germline CDR1 and CDR2 sequences are SGHAT and FQNNGV. CDR3 length equals 12 residues. The ends were cut back, 1 base at V and 5 bases at J, with 5 bases in the middle. CDR3 nucleotides: TGTGCCAGCAGCTTAGGACTTTATGGCTACACCTTC. Translating gives CASSLGLYGYTF.

V gene TRBV4-3 combines with J gene TRBJ1-2; TRBD1 agrees at 7 bases. The CDR3 extends over 17 amino acids. Trimming removed 1 base from V and 7 bases from J; junction bases left unmatched: 15. Germline CDR1 and CDR2: LGHNA and YSLEER. The CDR3 DNA is TGCGCCAGCAGCCAAGGGGAAGGGGGCGCTGGGTTTGGTGGCTACACCTTC. This codes for CASSQGEGGAGFGGYTF.

This clone has just one count. The genes are TRBV4-1 and TRBJ2-7; D is perhaps TRBD1 (6 bases). The germline V gene encodes CDR1 MGHRA and CDR2 YSYEKL. The CDR3 spans 14 residues. V dropped 2 bases and J dropped 3 bases, with 11 bases sitting between them. CDR3 region: CASSQTDSNYEQYF. In DNA form, the CDR3 reads TGCGCCAGCAGCCAAACGGACAGTAACTACGAGCAGTACTTC.

The V gene is TRBV5-1, the J gene TRBJ1-1, with 10 bases aligning to TRBD1. The V segment lost 7 bases and the J segment 5 bases; nucleotides outside the gene matches: 8. CDR3 length equals 14 residues. Germline CDR1 is SGHRS and CDR2 is YFSETQ. CDR3 sequence: CASGGQGTGTEAFF. CDR3 sequence (DNA): TGCGCCAGCGGGGGACAGGGGACGGGTACTGAAGCTTTCTTT.

The chain is built from TRBV6-6 and TRBJ2-1; 11 nucleotides align to TRBD1. The CDR3 totals 16 residues. Trimming took 6 bases from V and 4 from J; bases not matched to a gene: 8. CDR1 is MNHNY and CDR2 is SVGAGI in the germline V gene (reference sequence). The CDR3 loop is CASRLGQGALYNEQFF. CDR3 bases: TGTGCCAGCAGACTTGGACAGGGGGCTTTGTACAATGAGCAGTTCTTC.

V and J are TRBV4-1 and TRBJ2-1; TRBD2 aligns across 13 bases. The CDR3 totals 17 residues. Germline V lookup: CDR1 MGHRA, CDR2 YSYEKL. The V and J ends lost 4 bases and 2 bases, in that order; junction bases with no gene match: 5. CDR3 DNA: TGCGCCAGCAGCCTCTGGACTAGCGGGAGTCCCTACAATGAGCAGTTCTTC. It encodes CASSLWTSGSPYNEQFF.

This chain uses TRBV2 with TRBJ2-7; weak D call: TRBD1 (6 bases). V shed 4 bases and J shed 8 bases, with 18 bases lying between them. The length of the CDR3 is 14 residues. Germline CDR1 SNHLY, CDR2 FYNNEI. CDR3: CASSGGLGMMKQYF. In DNA form, the CDR3 reads TGTGCCAGCAGTGGGGGGCTAGGAATGATGAAGCAGTACTTC.

CDR3 loop: CASSLVSGITDTQYF. DNA for the CDR3: TGTGCCAGCAGCTTAGTTAGCGGGATCACAGATACGCAGTATTTT. The chain uses TRBV13 and TRBJ2-3; TRBD2 matches 8 bases. The CDR3 is 15 residues long. V lost 1 base and J lost 2; bases outside the gene matches: 2. Germline V gene sequence: CDR1 PRHDT, CDR2 FYEKMQ (reference sequence).

The table lists this clone with a count of one. V usage is TRBV30 and J usage is TRBJ1-3; tentatively, D is TRBD1 (5 bases). The CDR3 spans 16 residues. Trimming took 4 bases from V and 4 from J, leaving 20 bases between them. The germline V gene has CDR1 GTSNPN and CDR2 SVGIG (reference sequence). DNA of the CDR3: TGTGCCTGGACCGTTTCTCATGGGGCTTCCGGAAACACCATATATTTT. Protein product: CAWTVSHGASGNTIYF.

In this sample, this clone turned up once. The V gene is TRBV9, the J gene TRBJ2-7; TRBD1 agrees at 9 bases. The CDR3 is 15 residues long. V lost 3 bases, J lost 1 base, and 5 bases stayed unmatched. The germline CDR1 and CDR2 sequences are SGDLS and YYNGEE. The CDR3 protein is CASSAAGQGSYEQYF. CDR3 nucleotides: TGTGCCAGCAGCGCCGCGGGACAGGGTTCCTACGAGCAGTACTTC.

The chain combines TRBV13 with TRBJ2-7; D is possibly TRBD2 (5 bases). The length of the CDR3 is 14 residues. From germline, CDR1 is PRHDT and CDR2 FYEKMQ (reference sequence). Trimming removed 5 bases at V and 3 bases at J, with 14 bases between. CDR3 DNA: TGTGCCAGCAGCGAGGGATCGGCATACTACGAGCAGTACTTC. This codes for CASSEGSAYYEQYF.

This chain links TRBV6-5 with TRBJ2-4, with D perhaps matching TRBD1 (5 bases). V lost 6 bases and J lost 0, with 9 bases in between. Germline assignment: CDR1 MNHEY and CDR2 SVGAGI. The CDR3 has 14 amino acids. CDR3 residues: CASRDSLAKNIQYF. CDR3 DNA: TGTGCCAGCAGAGACAGCCTAGCCAAAAACATTCAGTACTTC.

The CDR3 region has the DNA TGTGCCAGCAGCCAAGAAGGCTACAGGGGTTCAACTAACTATGGCTACACCTTC. This gives the protein CASSQEGYRGSTNYGYTF. The V and J genes are TRBV14 and TRBJ1-2; 7 nucleotides match TRBD1. This CDR3 has 18 residues. The trim removed 0 bases at V and 0 bases at J, leaving 10 bases unmatched. Germline lookup yields CDR1 SGHDN and CDR2 FVKESK.

This chain links TRBV5-1 with TRBJ1-2, with D possibly matching TRBD1 (5 bases). CDR3 size: 15 residues. Germline V lookup: CDR1 SGHRS, CDR2 YFSETQ. V lost 0 bases and J 7 bases, leaving 16 bases between the germline ends. The CDR3 protein is CASSLVGAGGIGYTF. The CDR3 coding sequence is TGCGCCAGCAGCTTGGTCGGGGCCGGGGGTATTGGCTACACCTTC.

This clone was counted between two and nine times. The chain uses TRBV6-6 and TRBJ2-7, with D possibly TRBD1 on 7 matching bases. CDR1 is MNHNY and CDR2 is SVGAGI in the germline V gene (reference sequence). CDR3 length: 12 amino acids. V was clipped by 6 bases and J by 4 bases, with 10 bases between them. CDR3 coding DNA: TGTGCCAGCAGCCAGGGGGGTTACGAGCAGTACTTC. It encodes CASSQGGYEQYF.

The rearrangement joins TRBV9 to TRBJ1-6; the match to TRBD1 covers 8 bases. J lost 7 bases, V lost 0 bases, and 3 bases had no gene match. Germline loops: CDR1 SGDLS, CDR2 YYNGEE. The CDR3 totals 15 residues. The CDR3 DNA is TGTGCCAGCAGCGTAGCCCAGGGGGCGAATTCACCCCTCCACTTT. Its protein product is CASSVAQGANSPLHF.

The V and J genes are TRBV6-5 and TRBJ2-1, with TRBD2 as a possible D gene (6 bases). CDR3 length: 13 residues. Germline V gene sequence: CDR1 MNHEY, CDR2 SVGAGI. V was cut by 5 bases and J by 6 bases, with 11 bases left in between. In DNA, the CDR3 is TGTGCCAGCAGTATCCTGCGGGGCAATGAGCAGTTCTTC. This encodes CASSILRGNEQFF.

The chain combines TRBV6-2 or TRBV6-3 with TRBJ1-3; D ambiguous. The CDR3 covers 13 residues. Germline V gene data show CDR1 as MNHEY and CDR2 as SVGEGT. V was clipped by 6 bases and J by 3 bases, with 9 bases between them. The CDR3 loop is CASSRRHGNTIYF. For the CDR3, the DNA is TGTGCCAGCAGCCGTCGACATGGAAACACCATATATTTT.

This clone was recorded once. The V call is TRBV5-1, the J call TRBJ2-3; TRBD2 aligns across 7 bases. Trimming cost V 3 bases and J 6 bases; bases outside gene matches: 7. Germline assignment: CDR1 SGHRS and CDR2 YFSETQ. This CDR3 comprises 14 residues. CDR3 bases: TGCGCCAGCAGCTCTAGCGGTACGGGGGATACGCAGTATTTT. Translated: CASSSSGTGDTQYF.